A selection of T cell receptor beta chains follows, all from one sample in a study of graft-versus-host responses after intestinal transplantation. Some clones are missing from TCRdb's copy, which holds only in-frame ones; the method was immunoSEQ multiplex PCR. The table lists roughly 46,000 clones, about 93% of them singletons, with roughly 6% in the top ten. Sequencing used PBMCs, obtained around 27 months after a first intestinal transplant, on the day of a second. The source of these receptors is a human patient who received an intestinal transplant, so some T cells may come from the graft donor. Each CDR3 is given with its conserved first and last residue. Fields, in order: J gene, V gene, CDR3 protein.

>TRBJ2-7|TRBV27
CASSLSGSSSYEQYF
>TRBJ2-7|TRBV5-1
CASSLVVGYEQYF
>TRBJ2-1|TRBV6-6
CASSYGAGGPYNEQFF
>TRBJ1-5|TRBV6-6
CASSYSDNQPQHF
>TRBJ2-7|TRBV7-6
CASSGDYRPDEQYF
>TRBJ2-6|TRBV7-8
CASSLEDGANVLTF
>TRBJ2-1|TRBV7-6
CATGREGLNEQFF
>TRBJ2-1|TRBV10-2
CASIKTGLDEQFF
>TRBJ2-3|TRBV14
CASSQDFWTEDTQYF
>TRBJ2-3|TRBV30
CAWSSTVTAQYF
>TRBJ1-5|TRBV19
CASSRQDVNQPQHF
>TRBJ1-3|TRBV9
CASSVAHILSGNTIYF
>TRBJ2-7|TRBV4-1
CASSQEYPSGLAYEQYF
>TRBJ1-5|TRBV30
CAWSGQGGVIQPQHF
>TRBJ2-3|TRBV7-2
CASSFYRDRPTDTQYF
>TRBJ1-1|TRBV30
CAWGRQPNMNTEAFF
>TRBJ1-5|TRBV19
CASSMGAAQHF
>TRBJ2-7|TRBV5-1
CASSPTRALYEQYF
>TRBJ1-5|TRBV6-1
CASSEGTGSQPQHF
>TRBJ2-1|TRBV6-4
CASSVSGRNNEQFF
>TRBJ1-5|TRBV28
CASSLESNQPQHF
>TRBJ2-1|TRBV5-1
CASSSYLGGTSEYNEQFF